The rows below give T cell receptor beta chains drawn from one sample of a study of T cells after somatic rescue of genetic block. Sequencing used immunoSEQ multiplex PCR; TCRdb keeps in-frame clones, though not all of them. The sample has tens of thousands of clones; 85% to 95% are singletons. The source material was peripheral blood mononuclear cells (PBMCs). Receptors were obtained from a man in his forties. The CDR3 runs from the conserved cysteine through the conserved F or W. The order of the fields is D gene, J gene, V gene, CDR3 protein, CDR3 DNA. A D gene is named only where the DNA matches it firmly.

TRBD1 | TRBJ1-6 | TRBV7-9 | CASSLDGTGVSPLHF | TGTGCCAGCAGCTTAGACGGGACAGGGGTTTCACCCCTCCACTTT
- | TRBJ1-1 | TRBV29-1 | CSVRLGNGPAFF | TGCAGCGTTAGGTTGGGGAATGGTCCAGCTTTCTTT
- | TRBJ2-3 | TRBV28 | CASSLGGVGYTQYF | TGTGCCAGCAGTTTGGGGGGCGTAGGGTATACGCAGTATTTT
- | TRBJ2-1 | TRBV27 | CASSQGNEQFF | TGTGCCAGCAGCCAGGGGAATGAGCAGTTCTTC
- | TRBJ2-7 | TRBV2 | CASTKGYEQYF | TGTGCCAGCACTAAAGGGTACGAGCAGTACTTC
- | TRBJ2-5 | TRBV30 | CAWSVRSYQETQYF | TGTGCCTGGAGTGTACGCAGCTACCAAGAGACCCAGTACTTC
- | TRBJ2-3 | TRBV25-1 | CASSAVGTDTQYF | TGTGCCAGTTCGGCTGTTGGCACAGATACGCAGTATTTT
- | TRBJ2-3 | TRBV5-4 | CASSLGSPGANTQYF | TGTGCCAGCAGCTTAGGTAGCCCGGGAGCCAATACGCAGTATTTT
TRBD2 | TRBJ2-1 | TRBV6-1 | CASSEKGTRNGNEQFF | TGTGCCAGCAGTGAAAAGGGGACTAGAAACGGCAATGAGCAGTTCTTC
- | TRBJ1-1 | TRBV7-6 | CASSPGHSLAFF | TGTGCCAGCAGCCCGGGACATTCTTTGGCTTTCTTT
TRBD2 | TRBJ2-7 | TRBV6-6 | CASSYGASGSSYEQYF | TGTGCCAGCAGTTACGGTGCTAGCGGGAGTTCCTACGAGCAGTACTTC